This is a list of T cell receptor beta chains from one sample in a study of cytomegalovirus exposure and HLA in healthy donors. Repertoires were generated with immunoSEQ multiplex PCR, while TCRdb's copy carries only in-frame clones and drops some. Of 82,000 or so clones in the sample, 10% were seen once. The sample consisted of PBMCs. The receptor set was obtained from a man in his 60s in good health and CMV-seropositive. Each CDR3 is given with its conserved first and last residue. A D gene is named only where the DNA matches it firmly. The size entry is marked missing in some rows and otherwise reads once, few, many or a size class.

- | TRBD1 | TRBJ2-5 | TRBV27 | TGTGCCAGCAGTAGGACAGGGGTTTTTGAGACCCAGTACTTC | CASSRTGVFETQYF
few | - | TRBJ2-5 | TRBV27 | TGTGCCAGCAGTTCTACAGGATCCGTCGGGGAGACCCAGTACTTC | CASSSTGSVGETQYF
few | - | TRBJ2-7 | TRBV29-1 | TGCACCGTTCCAGGTTACGGGCAGTACTTC | CTVPGYGQYF
- | TRBD2 | TRBJ2-5 | TRBV5-4 | TGTGCCAGCAGCTTGGCCGGGAGGGCCGGAGAGACCCAGTACTTC | CASSLAGRAGETQYF
- | - | TRBJ2-6 | TRBV30 | TGTGCCTGGAGTGTAAAGGGGCGGACCTCTGGGGCCAACGTCCTGACTTTC | CAWSVKGRTSGANVLTF
- | TRBD1 | TRBJ1-1 | TRBV6-6 | TGTGCCAGCAGGCGGCAGGGGGCCACTGAAGCTTTCTTT | CASRRQGATEAFF
few | TRBD1 | TRBJ2-7 | TRBV7-2 | TGTGCCAGCAGCTTAGACCTCGGGACAGGGTACGAGCAGTACTTC | CASSLDLGTGYEQYF
few | TRBD1 | TRBJ1-5 | TRBV5-1 | TGCGCCAGCAGCTTGGCCGGGACAGGGAACCAGCCCCAGCATTTT | CASSLAGTGNQPQHF
- | TRBD1 | TRBJ1-4 | TRBV28 | TGTGCCAGCAGTTTAACCGGGACAGGGCCCGGGGGGACTAATGAAAAACTGTTTTTT | CASSLTGTGPGGTNEKLFF
- | - | TRBJ2-2 | TRBV19 | TGTGCCAGTAGTTCCAACATTGGCACCGGGGAGCTGTTTTTT | CASSSNIGTGELFF
few | - | TRBJ2-1 | TRBV11-2 | TGTGCCAGCAGCTTAAGGCGGGGCTCTTACAATGAGCAGTTCTTC | CASSLRRGSYNEQFF
few | - | TRBJ2-7 | TRBV5-6 | TGTGCCAGCAGCTCACTATACGAGCAGTACTTC | CASSSLYEQYF
few | TRBD2 | TRBJ2-5 | TRBV10-3 | TGTGCCATCAGTGGGGGGACTAGCCCCGAGACCCAGTACTTC | CAISGGTSPETQYF
- | TRBD2 | TRBJ2-1 | TRBV30 | TGTGCCTGGAGCCAAGGGACTAGCGGGACAAAGGGGCAGTTCTTC | CAWSQGTSGTKGQFF
many | - | TRBJ1-6 | TRBV6-5 | TGTGCCAGCAGTTCGGTTAGCTCCTATAATTCACCCCTCCACTTT | CASSSVSSYNSPLHF
- | TRBD1 | TRBJ1-1 | TRBV19 | TGTGCCAGTAAAGCCCGGGGACAGGTCCTCGAAGCTTTCTTT | CASKARGQVLEAFF
few | - | TRBJ1-5 | TRBV30 | TGTGCCTGGGGAGACGGTGGGAATCAGCCCCAGCATTTT | CAWGDGGNQPQHF
few | - | TRBJ1-2 | TRBV19 | TGTGCCAGTAAAAGGAGGGCGGACTATGGCTACACCTTC | CASKRRADYGYTF
few | - | TRBJ2-4 | TRBV6-1 | TGTGCCAGCAGGGTAGAACAGGGTCACATTCAGTACTTC | CASRVEQGHIQYF
few | TRBD2 | TRBJ2-3 | TRBV7-8 | TGTGCCAGCACAACCGGGACTAGTGGAACAGATACGCAGTATTTT | CASTTGTSGTDTQYF
- | TRBD2 | TRBJ2-1 | TRBV11-3 | TGTGCCAGCAGCGTGGGGCTAGCGGGGCACAATGAGCAGTTCTTC | CASSVGLAGHNEQFF
- | TRBD1 | TRBJ1-5 | TRBV6-1 | TGTGCCAGCAGTGAGCGGGACAGGGCGGGTAGTTGGCCCCAGCATTTT | CASSERDRAGSWPQHF